Below are 9 T cell receptor beta chains sequenced from a single sample in a study of brain metastases from non-small cell lung cancer. Clones were read by immunoSEQ multiplex PCR, and TCRdb kept only the in-frame ones, dropping some. The table shows a few thousand clones, with 65% to 90% occurring only once. Sequencing was performed on primary lung tumor tissue. These receptors were taken from a donor aged 40 or over with non-small cell lung cancer.

V gene TRBV4-1 combines with J gene TRBJ1-2; no clear D. The CDR3 is made up of 12 amino acids. From germline, CDR1 is MGHRA and CDR2 YSYEKL. V dropped 2 bases and J dropped 5 bases, with 6 bases sitting between them. CDR3 protein: CASSQFLYGYTF. Written as DNA, the CDR3 is TGCGCCAGCAGCCAATTCCTGTATGGCTACACCTTC.

This chain connects TRBV6-5 to TRBJ1-3; D gene ambiguous. V was cut by 10 bases and J by 4 bases, with 14 bases left in between. Germline lookup yields CDR1 MNHEY and CDR2 SVGAGI. The CDR3 consists of 13 residues. In DNA form, the CDR3 reads TGTGCCACTCAATTGGCATCAGGAAACACCATATATTTT. As protein: CATQLASGNTIYF.

This clone was observed a few times. The chain joins TRBV6-2 or TRBV6-3 to TRBJ2-5; 9 bases match TRBD2. V was pared by 2 bases and J by 5 bases, with 9 bases of the junction left unmatched. The CDR3 spans 16 residues. Per the germline V gene, CDR1 is MNHEY and CDR2 is SVGEGT. Written as DNA, the CDR3 is TGTGCCAGCAGTTACGGGGCTAGCGGGATAGGGGAGACCCAGTACTTC. Encoded protein: CASSYGASGIGETQYF.

DNA for the CDR3: TGTGCCAGCAGCTCGACTGATTCTCCTTCTCTTGGATATGGCTACACCTTC. It specifies CASSSTDSPSLGYGYTF. The chain has TRBV7-2 and TRBJ1-2; no definite D call. Germline lookup yields CDR1 SGHTA and CDR2 FQGNSA. Trimming cost V 4 bases and J 5 bases, with 23 bases left between them. CDR3 length: 17 amino acids.

J is TRBJ2-7 and V is TRBV28; 7 bases agree with TRBD2. CDR1 is MDHEN and CDR2 is SYDVKM in the germline V gene. V lost 7 bases to trimming and J lost 0 bases; unmatched junction nucleotides: 3. The CDR3 length is 13 residues. CDR3 residues: CASTGGGSYEQYF. The DNA of the CDR3 is TGTGCCAGCACGGGGGGAGGCTCCTACGAGCAGTACTTC.

CDR3: CASRDTGGSSYEQYF. DNA for the CDR3: TGTGCCAGCAGAGATACAGGGGGGAGCTCCTACGAGCAGTACTTC. The chain links TRBV11-1 to TRBJ2-7; 8 bases are a match to TRBD1. Per germline, CDR1 SGHAT and CDR2 FQDESV (reference sequence). V was pared by 6 bases and J by 0 bases, with 7 bases of the junction left unmatched. The CDR3 covers 15 residues.

The CDR3 reads CASSPRGGRNEQFF. CDR3 sequence (DNA): TGTGCCAGCTCTCCCAGGGGAGGGAGAAATGAGCAGTTCTTC. The chain employs TRBV18 and TRBJ2-1; TRBD2 is a possible D gene (7 bases). The CDR3 is made up of 14 amino acids. The germline CDR1 and CDR2 sequences are KGHSH and LQKENI. The ends were cut back, 6 bases at V and 7 bases at J, with 16 bases in the middle.

The gene calls are TRBV15 and TRBJ2-7, with 9 bases aligning to TRBD1. Germline CDR1 and CDR2: LNHNV and YYDKDF (reference sequence). The CDR3 is made up of 13 amino acids. The V segment lost 3 bases and the J segment 3 bases; nucleotides outside the gene matches: 0. The CDR3 region is CATSRDRGYEQYF. In DNA form, the CDR3 reads TGTGCCACCAGCAGGGACAGGGGCTACGAGCAGTACTTC.

V is TRBV6-4 and J is TRBJ1-1; D unclear. The CDR3 runs 13 residues. Germline CDR1 is MRHNA and CDR2 is SNTAGT. V lost 3 bases, J lost 0 bases, and 5 bases lay in between. CDR3: CASSEALNTEAFF. For the CDR3, the DNA is TGTGCCAGCAGTGAAGCTCTGAACACTGAAGCTTTCTTT.